The sequence of this T cell receptor (beta chain) was determined in a study of memory CD4+ T cells and cytomegalovirus serostatus. This clone appeared a single time. Its antigen is not known. The protocol was immunoSEQ multiplex PCR, while the TCRdb copy is restricted to in-frame clones and leaves out a portion. There are about 41,000 clones in the sample; roughly three quarters occur only once, and 0.79% lies in the top ten. The sort gate was single viable CD3+CD4+CD8-CD45RO+ cells for memory CD4+ T cells. Study conclusions and caveats: Suggested: most of the CMV-linked TCR signature lies in CD4+ memory cells.

This clonotype was obtained from an adult in good health and CMV-seronegative. Specimen: memory CD4+ T cells from blood.

The CDR3 nucleotides read TGTGCCATCAGCTACCTACAGGGGCAGTCGATGAACACTGAAGCTTTCTTT. Translated: CAISYLQGQSMNTEAFF. The V call is TRBV2, the J call TRBJ1-1; TRBD1 matches at 7 bases. CDR3 length: 17 residues. The germline V gene encodes CDR1 SNHLY and CDR2 FYNNEI. V shed 10 bases, J shed 0 bases, and the junction held 17 bases outside the gene matches.